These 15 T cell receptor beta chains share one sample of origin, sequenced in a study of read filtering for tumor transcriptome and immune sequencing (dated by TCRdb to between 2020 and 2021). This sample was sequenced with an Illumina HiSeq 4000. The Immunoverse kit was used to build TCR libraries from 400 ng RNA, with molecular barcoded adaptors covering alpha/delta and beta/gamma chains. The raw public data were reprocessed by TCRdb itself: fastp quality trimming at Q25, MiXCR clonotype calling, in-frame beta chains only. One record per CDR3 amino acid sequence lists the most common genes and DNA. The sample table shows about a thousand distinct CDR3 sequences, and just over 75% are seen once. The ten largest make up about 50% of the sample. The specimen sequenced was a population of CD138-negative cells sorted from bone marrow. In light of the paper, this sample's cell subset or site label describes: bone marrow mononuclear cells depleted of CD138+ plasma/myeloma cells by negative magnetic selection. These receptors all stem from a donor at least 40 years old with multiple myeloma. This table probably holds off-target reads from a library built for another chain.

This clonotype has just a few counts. The CDR3 DNA is TGCAGTGCTAGAGACAACACCGGGGAGCTGTTTTTT. Amino acid sequence: CSARDNTGELFF. The chain has TRBV20-1 and TRBJ2-2; D gene ambiguous. Germline values: CDR1 DFQATT, CDR2 SNEGSKA (reference sequence). The CDR3 runs to 12 residues. Trimming stripped 0 bases from V and 2 bases from J, with 1 base between.

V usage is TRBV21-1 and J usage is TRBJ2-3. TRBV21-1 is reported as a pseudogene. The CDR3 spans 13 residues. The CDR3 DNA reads TGTGCCAGCAGCAAAGGAAGTGCAGATACGCAGTATTTT. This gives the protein CASSKGSADTQYF.

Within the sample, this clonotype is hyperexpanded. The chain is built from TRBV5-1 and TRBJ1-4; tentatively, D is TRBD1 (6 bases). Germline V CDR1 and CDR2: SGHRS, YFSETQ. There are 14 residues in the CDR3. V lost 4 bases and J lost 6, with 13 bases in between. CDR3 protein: CASSPGARDEKLFF. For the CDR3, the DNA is TGCGCCAGCAGCCCGGGGGCGAGGGATGAAAAACTGTTTTTT.

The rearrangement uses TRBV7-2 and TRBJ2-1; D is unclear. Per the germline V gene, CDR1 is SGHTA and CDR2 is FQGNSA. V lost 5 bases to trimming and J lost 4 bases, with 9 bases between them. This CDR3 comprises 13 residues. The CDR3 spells CASSSWDYNEQFF. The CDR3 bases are TGTGCCAGCAGCAGCTGGGATTACAATGAGCAGTTCTTC.

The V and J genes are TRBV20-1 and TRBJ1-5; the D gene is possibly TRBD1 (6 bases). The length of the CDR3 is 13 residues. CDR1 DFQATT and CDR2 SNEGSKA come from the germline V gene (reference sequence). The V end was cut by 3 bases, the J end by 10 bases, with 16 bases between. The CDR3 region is CSASPAGVPPQHF. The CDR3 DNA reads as TGCAGTGCTAGTCCGGCAGGGGTTCCTCCCCAGCATTTT.

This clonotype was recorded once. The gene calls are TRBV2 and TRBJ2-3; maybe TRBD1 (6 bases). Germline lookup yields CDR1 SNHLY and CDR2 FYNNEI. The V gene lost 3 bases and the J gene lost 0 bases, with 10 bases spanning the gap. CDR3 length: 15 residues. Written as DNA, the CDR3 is TGTGCCAGCAGTGATGCAGGGGCGAGCACAGATACGCAGTATTTT. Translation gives CASSDAGASTDTQYF.

CDR3: CSARRGPSNQPQHF. The CDR3 region has the DNA TGCAGTGCTAGGCGCGGCCCTAGCAATCAGCCCCAGCATTTT. The chain combines TRBV20-1 with TRBJ1-5; unclear D gene. The germline V gene has CDR1 DFQATT and CDR2 SNEGSKA (reference sequence). This CDR3 spans 14 amino acids. The V and J ends lost 3 bases and 0 bases respectively, with 9 bases between them.

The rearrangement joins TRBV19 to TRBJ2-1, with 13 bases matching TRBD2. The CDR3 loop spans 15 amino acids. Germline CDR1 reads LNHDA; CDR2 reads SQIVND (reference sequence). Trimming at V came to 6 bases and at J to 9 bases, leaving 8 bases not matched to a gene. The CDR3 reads CASSSGLAGSFEQFF. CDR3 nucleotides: TGTGCCAGTAGCTCGGGACTAGCGGGATCGTTTGAGCAGTTCTTC. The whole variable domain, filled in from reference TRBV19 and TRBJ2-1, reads DGGITQSPKYLFRKEGQNVTLSCEQNLNHDAMYWYRQDPGQGLRLIYYSQIVNDFQKGDIAEGYSVSREKKESFPLTVTSAQKNPTAFYLCASSSGLAGSFEQFFGPGTRLTVL.

CDR3 coding DNA: TGCAGTGCTATCAGTATTGAGCGGGAAGAGTACAATGAGCAGTTCTTC. Translated, it gives CSAISIEREEYNEQFF. The V call is TRBV20-1, the J call TRBJ2-1, with 7 bases aligning to TRBD2. The CDR3 length is 16 residues. The germline CDR1 and CDR2 sequences are DFQATT and SNEGSKA (reference sequence). V shed 4 bases, J shed 4 bases, and the junction held 13 bases outside the gene matches.

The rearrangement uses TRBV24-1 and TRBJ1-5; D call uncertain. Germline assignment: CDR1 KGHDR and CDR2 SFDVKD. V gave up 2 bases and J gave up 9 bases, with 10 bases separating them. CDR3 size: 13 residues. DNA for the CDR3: TGTGCCACCAGTGATTCGTACCGGGGGCCCCAGCATTTT. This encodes CATSDSYRGPQHF.

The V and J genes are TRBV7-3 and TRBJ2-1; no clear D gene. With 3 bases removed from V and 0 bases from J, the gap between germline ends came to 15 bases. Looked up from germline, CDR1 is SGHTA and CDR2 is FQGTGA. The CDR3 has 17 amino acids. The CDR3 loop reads CASSLRGAPSSYNEQFF. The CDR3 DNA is TGTGCCAGCAGCTTGAGAGGAGCACCGAGCTCCTACAATGAGCAGTTCTTC.

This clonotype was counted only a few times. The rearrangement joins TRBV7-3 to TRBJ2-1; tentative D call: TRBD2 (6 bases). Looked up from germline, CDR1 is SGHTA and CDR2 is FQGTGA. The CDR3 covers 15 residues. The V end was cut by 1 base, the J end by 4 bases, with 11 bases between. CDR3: CASSLSGTLYNEQFF. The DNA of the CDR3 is TGTGCCAGCAGCTTAAGCGGGACCCTTTACAATGAGCAGTTCTTC.

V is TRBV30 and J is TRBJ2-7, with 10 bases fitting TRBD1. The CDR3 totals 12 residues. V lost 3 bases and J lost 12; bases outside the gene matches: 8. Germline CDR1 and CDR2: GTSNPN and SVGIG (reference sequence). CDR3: CAWRGTGDILYF. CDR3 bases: TGTGCCTGGAGAGGGACAGGGGATATACTGTACTTC.

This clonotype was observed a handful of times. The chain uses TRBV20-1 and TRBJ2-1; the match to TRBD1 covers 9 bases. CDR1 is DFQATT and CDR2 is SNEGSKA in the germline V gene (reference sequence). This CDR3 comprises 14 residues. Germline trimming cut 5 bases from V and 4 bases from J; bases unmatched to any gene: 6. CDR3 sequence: CSAEPGQGYNEQFF. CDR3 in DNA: TGCAGTGCTGAACCGGGACAGGGTTACAATGAGCAGTTCTTC.

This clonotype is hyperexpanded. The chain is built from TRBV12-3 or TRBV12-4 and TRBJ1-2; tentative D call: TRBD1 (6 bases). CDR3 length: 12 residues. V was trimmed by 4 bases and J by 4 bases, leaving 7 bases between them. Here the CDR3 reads CASSSGAYGYTF. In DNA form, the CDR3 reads TGTGCCAGCAGTTCAGGGGCCTATGGCTACACCTTC.